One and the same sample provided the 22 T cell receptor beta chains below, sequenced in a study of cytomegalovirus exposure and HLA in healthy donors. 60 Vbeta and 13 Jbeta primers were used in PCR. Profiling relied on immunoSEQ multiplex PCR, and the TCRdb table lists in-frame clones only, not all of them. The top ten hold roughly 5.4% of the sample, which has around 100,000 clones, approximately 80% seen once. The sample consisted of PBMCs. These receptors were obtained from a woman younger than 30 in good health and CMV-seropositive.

The CDR3 protein is CAWINPFSSGNTIYF. CDR3 sequence (DNA): TGTGCCTGGATCAACCCGTTCAGCTCTGGAAACACCATATATTTT. The V gene is TRBV30, the J gene TRBJ1-3; no definite D call. Looked up from germline, CDR1 is GTSNPN and CDR2 is SVGIG (reference sequence). The CDR3 runs to 15 residues. Trimming pared 4 bases from V and 0 bases from J, leaving 13 bases between.

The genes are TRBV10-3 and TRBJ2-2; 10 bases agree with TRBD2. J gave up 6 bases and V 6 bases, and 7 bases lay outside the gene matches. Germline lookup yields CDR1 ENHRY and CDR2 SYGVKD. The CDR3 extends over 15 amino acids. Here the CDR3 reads CAIREREGRSGELFF. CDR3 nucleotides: TGTGCCATCAGGGAGCGGGAGGGCCGGTCCGGGGAGCTGTTTTTT.

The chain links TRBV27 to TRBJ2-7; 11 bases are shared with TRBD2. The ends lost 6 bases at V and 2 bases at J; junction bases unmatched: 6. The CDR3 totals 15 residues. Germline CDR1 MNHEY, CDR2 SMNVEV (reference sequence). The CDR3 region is CASRVLAGATYEQYF. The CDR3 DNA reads TGTGCCAGCAGAGTACTAGCGGGGGCTACCTACGAGCAGTACTTC.

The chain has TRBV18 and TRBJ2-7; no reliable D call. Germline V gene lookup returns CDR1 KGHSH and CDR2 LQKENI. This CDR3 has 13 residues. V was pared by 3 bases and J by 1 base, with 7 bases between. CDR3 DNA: TGTGCCAGCTCACCGGTGCAGTCCTACGAGCAGTACTTC. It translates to CASSPVQSYEQYF.

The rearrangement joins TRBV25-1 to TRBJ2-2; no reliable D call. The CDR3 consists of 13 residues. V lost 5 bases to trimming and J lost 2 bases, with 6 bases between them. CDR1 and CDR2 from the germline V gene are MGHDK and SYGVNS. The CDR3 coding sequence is TGTGCCAGCAGTTCTATCAACACCGGGGAGCTGTTTTTT. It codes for CASSSINTGELFF.

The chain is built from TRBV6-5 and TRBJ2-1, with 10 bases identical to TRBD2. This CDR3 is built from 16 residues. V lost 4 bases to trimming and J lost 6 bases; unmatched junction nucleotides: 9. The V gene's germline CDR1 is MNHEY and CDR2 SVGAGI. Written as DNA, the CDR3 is TGTGCCAGCAGTTCAACCGGGACTAGCGCGTTCAATGAGCAGTTCTTC. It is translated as CASSSTGTSAFNEQFF.

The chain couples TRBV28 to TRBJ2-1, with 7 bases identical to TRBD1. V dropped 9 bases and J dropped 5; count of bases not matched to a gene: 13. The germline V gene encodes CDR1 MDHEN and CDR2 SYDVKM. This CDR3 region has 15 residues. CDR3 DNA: TGTGCCAGTCACAATATAGGGACAGCACACAATGAGCAGTTCTTC. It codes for CASHNIGTAHNEQFF.

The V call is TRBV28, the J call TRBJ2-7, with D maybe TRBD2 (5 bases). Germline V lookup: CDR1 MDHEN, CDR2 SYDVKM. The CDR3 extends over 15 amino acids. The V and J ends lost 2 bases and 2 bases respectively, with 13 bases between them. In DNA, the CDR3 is TGTGCCAGCAGTTTAACGCGGGCCCCAACCTACGAGCAGTACTTC. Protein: CASSLTRAPTYEQYF.

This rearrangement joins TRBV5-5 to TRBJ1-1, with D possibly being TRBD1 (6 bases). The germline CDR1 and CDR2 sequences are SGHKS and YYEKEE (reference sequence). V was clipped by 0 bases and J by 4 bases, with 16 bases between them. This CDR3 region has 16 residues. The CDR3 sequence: CASSLVGVGGITEAFF. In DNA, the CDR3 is TGTGCCAGCAGCTTGGTCGGAGTAGGGGGTATCACTGAAGCTTTCTTT.

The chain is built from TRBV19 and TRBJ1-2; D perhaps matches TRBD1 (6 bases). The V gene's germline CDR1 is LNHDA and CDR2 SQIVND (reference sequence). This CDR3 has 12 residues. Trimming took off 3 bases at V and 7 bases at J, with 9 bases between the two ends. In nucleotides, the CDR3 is TGTGCCAGTAGTATGGGGGCGCGTGGCTACACCTTC. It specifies CASSMGARGYTF.

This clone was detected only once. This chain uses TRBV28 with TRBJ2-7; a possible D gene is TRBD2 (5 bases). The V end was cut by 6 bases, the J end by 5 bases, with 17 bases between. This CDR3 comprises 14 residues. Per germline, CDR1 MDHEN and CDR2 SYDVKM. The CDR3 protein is CASRPPGYNDEQYF. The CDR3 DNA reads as TGTGCCAGCAGACCACCGGGATACAACGACGAGCAGTACTTC.

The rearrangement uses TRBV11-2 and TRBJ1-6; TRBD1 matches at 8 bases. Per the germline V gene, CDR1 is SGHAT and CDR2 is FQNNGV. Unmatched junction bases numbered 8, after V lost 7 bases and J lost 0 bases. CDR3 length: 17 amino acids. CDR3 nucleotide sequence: TGTGCCAGCACCCTCAGGACAGGGAGCTCCTATAATTCACCCCTCCACTTT. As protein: CASTLRTGSSYNSPLHF.

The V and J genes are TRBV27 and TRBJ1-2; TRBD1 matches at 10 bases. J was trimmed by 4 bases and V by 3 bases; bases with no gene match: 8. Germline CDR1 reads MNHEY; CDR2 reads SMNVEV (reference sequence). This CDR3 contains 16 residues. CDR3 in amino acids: CASSLLPGQGTYGYTF. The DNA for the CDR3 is TGTGCCAGCAGTTTGCTTCCGGGACAGGGGACCTATGGCTACACCTTC.

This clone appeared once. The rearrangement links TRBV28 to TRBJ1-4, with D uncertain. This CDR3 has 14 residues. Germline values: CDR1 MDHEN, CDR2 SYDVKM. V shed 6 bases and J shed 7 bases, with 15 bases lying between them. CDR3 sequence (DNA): TGTGCCAGCAGGGGTAGGAGGGTTCGTGAAAAACTGTTTTTT. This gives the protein CASRGRRVREKLFF.

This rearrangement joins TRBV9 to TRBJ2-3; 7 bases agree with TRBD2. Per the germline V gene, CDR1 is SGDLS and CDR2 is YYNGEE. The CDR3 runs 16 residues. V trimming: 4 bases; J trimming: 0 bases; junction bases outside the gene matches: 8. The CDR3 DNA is TGTGCCAGCAGCCCTTCCGGGAGGTCTAGCACAGATACGCAGTATTTT. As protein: CASSPSGRSSTDTQYF.

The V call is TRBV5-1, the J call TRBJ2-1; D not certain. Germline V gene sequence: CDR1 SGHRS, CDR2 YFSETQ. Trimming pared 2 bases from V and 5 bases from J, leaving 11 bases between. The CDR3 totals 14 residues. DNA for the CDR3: TGCGCCAGCAGCTTCCTAGTGTCCCACAATGAGCAGTTCTTC. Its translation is CASSFLVSHNEQFF.

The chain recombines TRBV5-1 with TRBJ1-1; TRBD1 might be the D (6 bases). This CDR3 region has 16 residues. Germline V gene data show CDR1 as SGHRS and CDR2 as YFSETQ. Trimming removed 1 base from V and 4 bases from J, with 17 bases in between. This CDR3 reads CASSLQGVAGATEAFF. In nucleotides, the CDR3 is TGCGCCAGCAGCTTGCAGGGCGTCGCGGGGGCCACTGAAGCTTTCTTT.

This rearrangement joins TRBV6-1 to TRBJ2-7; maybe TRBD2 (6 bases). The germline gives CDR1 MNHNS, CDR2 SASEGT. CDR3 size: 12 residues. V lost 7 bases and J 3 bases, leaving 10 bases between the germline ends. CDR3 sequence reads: CASTPTSYEQYF. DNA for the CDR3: TGTGCCAGCACCCCGACTAGCTACGAGCAGTACTTC.

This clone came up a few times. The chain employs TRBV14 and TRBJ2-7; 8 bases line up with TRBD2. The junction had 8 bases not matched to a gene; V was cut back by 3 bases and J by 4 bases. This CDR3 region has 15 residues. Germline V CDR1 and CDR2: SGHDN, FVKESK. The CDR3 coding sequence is TGTGCCAGCAGCCAGTATAGCGGGATCGGTTACGAGCAGTACTTC. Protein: CASSQYSGIGYEQYF. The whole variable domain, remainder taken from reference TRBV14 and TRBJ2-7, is EAGVTQFPSHSVIEKGQTVTLRCDPISGHDNLYWYRRVMGKEIKFLLHFVKESKQDESGMPNNRFLAERTGGTYSTLKVQPAELEDSGVYFCASSQYSGIGYEQYFGPGTRLTVT.

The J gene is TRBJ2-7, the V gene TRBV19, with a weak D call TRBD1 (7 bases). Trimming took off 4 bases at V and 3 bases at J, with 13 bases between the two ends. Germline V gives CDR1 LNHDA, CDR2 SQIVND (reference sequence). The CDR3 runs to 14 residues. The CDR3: CASSSGTAYYEQYF. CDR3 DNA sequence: TGTGCCAGTAGTAGCGGGACAGCATACTACGAGCAGTACTTC.

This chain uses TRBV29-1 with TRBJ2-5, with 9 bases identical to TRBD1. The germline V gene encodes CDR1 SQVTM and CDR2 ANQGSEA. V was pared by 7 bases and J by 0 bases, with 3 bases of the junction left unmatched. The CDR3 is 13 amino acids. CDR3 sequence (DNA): TGCAGCGCCGGGACAGGGTACCAAGAGACCCAGTACTTC. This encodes CSAGTGYQETQYF.

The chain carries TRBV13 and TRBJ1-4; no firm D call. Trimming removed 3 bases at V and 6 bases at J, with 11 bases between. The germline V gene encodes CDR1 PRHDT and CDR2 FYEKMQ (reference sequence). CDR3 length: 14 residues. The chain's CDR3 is CASSFGEGDEKLFF. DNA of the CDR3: TGTGCCAGCAGCTTTGGGGAGGGCGATGAAAAACTGTTTTTT.